A selection of T cell receptor beta chains follows, all from one sample in a study of chemoradiotherapy in HPV16-positive cancers. TCRdb's copy holds only in-frame clones and misses some; the assay was immunoSEQ multiplex PCR. The profile shows 6,000 or so clones, more than 85% of them singletons. Specimen: tumor tissue, collected from a patient who underwent chemoradiotherapy. The receptors originated from a human donor with HPV-associated anogenital cancer. Both conserved end residues are part of each CDR3. D genes are given only for firm matches. Rows may omit the clone size; those that give it use once, few, many or a size class.

V gene,clone size,D gene,J gene,CDR3 DNA,CDR3 protein
TRBV4-3,once,-,TRBJ2-3,TGCGCCAGCAGCCAAGGGGGAATCGACTACACAGATACGCAGTATTTT,CASSQGGIDYTDTQYF
TRBV28,-,-,TRBJ1-2,TGTGCCAGCACCCTCGGGGACTATGGCTACACCTTC,CASTLGDYGYTF
TRBV7-2,once,-,TRBJ2-7,TGTGCCAGCAGCCCCCAGGGGGAGGGCCCCTACGAGCAGTACTTC,CASSPQGEGPYEQYF
TRBV7-3,-,-,TRBJ2-3,TGTGCCAGCAGCTTATCGGGTGATACGCAGTATTTT,CASSLSGDTQYF
TRBV5-4,-,-,TRBJ1-3,TGTGCCAGCAGCGAGCAGGGGACTGGAAACACCATATATTTT,CASSEQGTGNTIYF
TRBV7-6,once,-,TRBJ1-3,TGTGCCAGCAGCCTCGCTGACAGCTCTGGAAACACCATATATTTT,CASSLADSSGNTIYF
TRBV28,-,TRBD1,TRBJ2-7,TGTGCCAGCAGCCCACAGGGGTTCGGACTGACCGGTTCCTACGAGCAGTACTTC,CASSPQGFGLTGSYEQYF
TRBV29-1,-,-,TRBJ2-7,TGCAGCTCACGGGCCAACTCCTACGAGCAGTACTTC,CSSRANSYEQYF
TRBV5-1,-,-,TRBJ2-7,TGCGCCAGCAGCTCCCTCACAGGGCTAACCTACGAGCAGTACTTC,CASSSLTGLTYEQYF
TRBV5-1,-,-,TRBJ1-2,TGCGCCAGCAGCTTAATTGGGGGGATGGCTCTTGGCTACACCTTC,CASSLIGGMALGYTF
TRBV29-1,-,-,TRBJ2-7,TGCAGCGTTGATTCAGGGATTGAAAACGAGCAGTACTTC,CSVDSGIENEQYF
TRBV20-1,-,-,TRBJ1-2,TGCAGTGCTAGAGCAGGGCATGGCTACACCTTC,CSARAGHGYTF
TRBV9,few,TRBD1,TRBJ2-6,TGTGCCAGCAGCGCGCGGGACAGGACCCGGGCTGGGGCCAACGTCCTGACTTTC,CASSARDRTRAGANVLTF
TRBV7-9,-,TRBD2,TRBJ2-5,TGTGCCAGCAGCCGTATAGGGACTAGCGGGAGGGAGACCCAGTACTTC,CASSRIGTSGRETQYF
TRBV27,-,TRBD2,TRBJ2-1,TGTGCCAGCAGTTGGGCTAGCGGGAACAATGAGCAGTTCTTC,CASSWASGNNEQFF
TRBV30,-,TRBD2,TRBJ2-2,TGTGCCTGGAAGCAAGCGGGAGGGCCGATCGGGGAGCTGTTTTTT,CAWKQAGGPIGELFF
TRBV30,-,-,TRBJ2-5,TGTGCCTGGAGTCCCCTGGGAGCGGCCATTGAAGGGACCCAGTACTTC,CAWSPLGAAIEGTQYF
TRBV4-3,-,TRBD2,TRBJ2-5,TGCGCCAGCAGCCGGACTAGCGGGACACAAGAGACCCAGTACTTC,CASSRTSGTQETQYF
TRBV29-1,-,-,TRBJ1-1,TGCAGCGCTGGAGGCGGAATGAACACTGAAGCTTTCTTT,CSAGGGMNTEAFF
TRBV10-3,-,TRBD2,TRBJ2-3,TGTGCCATCAGTGTCCTAGCGGAGAGCACAGATACGCAGTATTTT,CAISVLAESTDTQYF
TRBV5-1,once,TRBD2,TRBJ2-1,TGCGCCAGCAGCACCGGGACTAGGTCTCAAAATGAGCAGTTCTTC,CASSTGTRSQNEQFF
TRBV11-2,-,-,TRBJ1-2,TGTGCCAGCAGCTTAGTAGCCGGGTTCTATGGCTACACCTTC,CASSLVAGFYGYTF
TRBV18,-,-,TRBJ2-7,TGTGCCAGCTCACCACACGAGCGCGACGAGCAGTACTTC,CASSPHERDEQYF
TRBV4-2,-,-,TRBJ2-7,TGTGCCAGCAGCCCCACGTCGAAAAGCTCCTACGAGCAGTACTTC,CASSPTSKSSYEQYF
TRBV27,-,-,TRBJ2-1,TGTGCCAGCAGTCTCCCCGGACTCGACTACAATGAGCAGTTCTTC,CASSLPGLDYNEQFF
TRBV5-4,-,-,TRBJ1-5,TGTGCCAGCAGCTCTGACAAAAGCAATCAGCCCCAGCATTTT,CASSSDKSNQPQHF
TRBV29-1,once,TRBD1,TRBJ1-2,TGCAGCGCCGGGACAGAAGCAGGCGGCTACACCTTC,CSAGTEAGGYTF
TRBV7-9,-,TRBD2,TRBJ2-7,TGTGCCAGCAGCTCGAGACTAGCGGGAGGAAACGAGCAGTACTTC,CASSSRLAGGNEQYF
TRBV7-9,-,TRBD1,TRBJ1-1,TGTGCCAGCAGCTTAGAGGGACAGCCTAATATGAACACTGAAGCTTTCTTT,CASSLEGQPNMNTEAFF
TRBV28,-,-,TRBJ2-3,TGTGCCAGCAGTTCCGGGCCCGCAATCACAGATACGCAGTATTTT,CASSSGPAITDTQYF
TRBV19,once,-,TRBJ1-5,TGTGCCAGTAGTACCCTCCTCTTCAATCAGCCCCAGCATTTT,CASSTLLFNQPQHF
TRBV6-6,-,-,TRBJ1-2,TGTGCCAGCAGTTATGGAGGGATTCCCTATGGCTACACCTTC,CASSYGGIPYGYTF
TRBV2,once,-,TRBJ2-7,TGTGCCAGCCAGGGGAACACCTACGAGCAGTACTTC,CASQGNTYEQYF
TRBV14,-,TRBD2,TRBJ2-2,TGTGCCAGCAGCCTCAAAGCGGGAGCCGGGGAGCTGTTTTTT,CASSLKAGAGELFF
TRBV27,-,TRBD1,TRBJ1-1,TGTGCCAGCAGCCCTTGGGGGACAGGCAACACTGAAGCTTTCTTT,CASSPWGTGNTEAFF
TRBV2,once,-,TRBJ2-7,TGTGCCAGCAGCGGGCAGACCAATTCGGGACTGCTTACCTACGAGCAGTACTTC,CASSGQTNSGLLTYEQYF
TRBV6-5,-,TRBD1,TRBJ2-3,TGTGCCAGCAGCCCCGACAGGGGAGATACGCAGTATTTT,CASSPDRGDTQYF
TRBV29-1,once,TRBD2,TRBJ2-7,TGCAGCGCCGAGGATGTAGCGGGAGCATCCTACGAGCAGTACTTC,CSAEDVAGASYEQYF
TRBV5-1,-,TRBD2,TRBJ2-2,TGCGCCAGCAGCGATAAGACTAGCGGGAGTATCGGGGAGCTGTTTTTT,CASSDKTSGSIGELFF
TRBV27,-,-,TRBJ1-1,TGTGCCAGCAGTTTCAGCGGGGGGAGCACTGAAGCTTTCTTT,CASSFSGGSTEAFF
TRBV7-8,-,-,TRBJ2-7,TGTGCCACCAGCCCTTCACAGGGGAGGAGCTCCTACGAGCAGTACTTC,CATSPSQGRSSYEQYF